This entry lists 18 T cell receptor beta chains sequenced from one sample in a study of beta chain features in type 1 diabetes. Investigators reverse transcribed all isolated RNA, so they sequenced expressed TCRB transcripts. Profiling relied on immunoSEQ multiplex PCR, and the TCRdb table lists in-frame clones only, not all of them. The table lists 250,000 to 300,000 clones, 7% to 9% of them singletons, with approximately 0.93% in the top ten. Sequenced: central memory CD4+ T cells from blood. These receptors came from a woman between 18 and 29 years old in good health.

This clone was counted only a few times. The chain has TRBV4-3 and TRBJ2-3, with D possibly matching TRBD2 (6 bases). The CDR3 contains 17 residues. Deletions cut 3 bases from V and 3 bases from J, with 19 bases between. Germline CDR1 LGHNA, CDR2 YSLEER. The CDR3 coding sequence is TGCGCCAGCAGCCAGGGGGTCCAGGGAGGCCGGACAGATACGCAGTATTTT. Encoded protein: CASSQGVQGGRTDTQYF.

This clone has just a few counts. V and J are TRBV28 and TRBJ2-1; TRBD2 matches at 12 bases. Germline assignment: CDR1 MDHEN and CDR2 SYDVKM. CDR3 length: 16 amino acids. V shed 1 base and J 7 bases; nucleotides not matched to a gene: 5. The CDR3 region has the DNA TGTGCCAGCAGTTTATATGGGACTAGCGGGTGGAATGAGCAGTTCTTC. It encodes CASSLYGTSGWNEQFF. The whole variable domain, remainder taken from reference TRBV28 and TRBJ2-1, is DVKVTQSSRYLVKRTGEKVFLECVQDMDHENMFWYRQDPGLGLRLIYFSYDVKMKEKGDIPEGYSVSREKKERFSLILESASTNQTSMYLCASSLYGTSGWNEQFFGPGTRLTVL.

The CDR3 loop reads CASSYGQGYGYTF. The CDR3 bases are TGTGCCAGTAGTTACGGACAGGGCTATGGCTACACCTTC. The V and J genes are TRBV19 and TRBJ1-2; 8 bases agree with TRBD1. Germline trimming cut 5 bases from V and 4 bases from J; bases unmatched to any gene: 3. From germline, CDR1 is LNHDA and CDR2 SQIVND (reference sequence). The CDR3 runs to 13 residues.

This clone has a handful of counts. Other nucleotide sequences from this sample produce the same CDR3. Here the CDR3 DNA reads TGTGCCACCAGCAGGGTTTATGGGCAGGAAGAGACCCAGTACTTC. Translating it yields CATSRVYGQEETQYF. The chain combines TRBV15 with TRBJ2-5; D gene unclear. V was clipped by 3 bases and J by 3 bases, with 14 bases between them. This CDR3 contains 15 residues. CDR1 and CDR2 from the germline V gene are LNHNV and YYDKDF (reference sequence).

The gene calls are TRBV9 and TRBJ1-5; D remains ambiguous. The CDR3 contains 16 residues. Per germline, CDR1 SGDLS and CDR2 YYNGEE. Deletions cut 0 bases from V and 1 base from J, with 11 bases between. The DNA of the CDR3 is TGTGCCAGCAGCGTAGGGGCAGGCGAAAGCAATCAGCCCCAGCATTTT. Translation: CASSVGAGESNQPQHF. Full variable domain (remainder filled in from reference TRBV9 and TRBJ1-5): DSGVTQTPKHLITATGQRVTLRCSPRSGDLSVYWYQQSLDQGLQFLIQYYNGEERAKGNILERFSAQQFPDLHSELNLSSLELGDSALYFCASSVGAGESNQPQHFGDGTRLSIL.

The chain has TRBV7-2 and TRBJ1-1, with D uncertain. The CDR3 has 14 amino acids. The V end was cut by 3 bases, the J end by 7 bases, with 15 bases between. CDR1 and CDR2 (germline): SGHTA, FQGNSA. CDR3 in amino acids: CASSFIQSSGEAFF. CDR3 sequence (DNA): TGTGCCAGCAGCTTTATCCAGTCTAGCGGTGAAGCTTTCTTT.

CDR3 protein: CASMLGQGHGQPQHF. In nucleotides, the CDR3 is TGTGCCAGCATGTTAGGGCAGGGACATGGTCAGCCCCAGCATTTT. The gene calls are TRBV11-3 and TRBJ1-5, with D perhaps matching TRBD1 (6 bases). V lost 7 bases and J lost 6, with 19 bases in between. Germline V lookup: CDR1 SGHNT, CDR2 YENEEA. This CDR3 has 15 amino acids.

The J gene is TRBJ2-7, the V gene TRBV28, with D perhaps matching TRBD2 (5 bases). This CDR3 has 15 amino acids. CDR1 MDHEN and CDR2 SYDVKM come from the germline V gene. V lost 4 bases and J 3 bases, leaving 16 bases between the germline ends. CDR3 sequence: CASSSPALGIYEQYV. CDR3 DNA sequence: TGTGCCAGCAGTTCGCCCGCTCTCGGGATCTACGAGCAGTACGTC.

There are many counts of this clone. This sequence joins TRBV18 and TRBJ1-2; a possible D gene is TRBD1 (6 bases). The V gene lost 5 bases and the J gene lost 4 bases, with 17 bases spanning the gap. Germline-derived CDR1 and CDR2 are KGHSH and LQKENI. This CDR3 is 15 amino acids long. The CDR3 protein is CASSTGQLGIYGYTF. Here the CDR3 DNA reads TGTGCCAGCTCAACGGGACAATTGGGGATCTATGGCTACACCTTC.

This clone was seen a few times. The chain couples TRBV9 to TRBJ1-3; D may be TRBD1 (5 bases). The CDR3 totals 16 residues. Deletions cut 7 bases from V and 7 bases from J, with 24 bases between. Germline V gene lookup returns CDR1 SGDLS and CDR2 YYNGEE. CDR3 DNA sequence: TGTGCCAGCGGGCGTATAGGGACGGGAACGCGGAACACCATATATTTT. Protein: CASGRIGTGTRNTIYF.

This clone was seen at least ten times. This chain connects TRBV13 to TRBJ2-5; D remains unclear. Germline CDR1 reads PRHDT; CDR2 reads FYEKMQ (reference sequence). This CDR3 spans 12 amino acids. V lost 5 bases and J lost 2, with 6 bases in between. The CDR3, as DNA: TGTGCCAGCAGCGCCTATCAAGAGACCCAGTACTTC. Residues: CASSAYQETQYF.

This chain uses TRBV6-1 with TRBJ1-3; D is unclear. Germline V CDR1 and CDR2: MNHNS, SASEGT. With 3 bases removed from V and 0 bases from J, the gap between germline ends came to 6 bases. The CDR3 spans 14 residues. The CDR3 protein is CASSDNGSGNTIYF. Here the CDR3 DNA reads TGTGCCAGCAGTGACAACGGCTCTGGAAACACCATATATTTT.

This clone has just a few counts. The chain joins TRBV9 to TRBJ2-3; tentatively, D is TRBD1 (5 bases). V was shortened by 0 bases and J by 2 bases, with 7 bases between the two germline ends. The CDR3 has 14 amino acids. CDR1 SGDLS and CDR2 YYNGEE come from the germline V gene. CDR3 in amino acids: CASSVGQPTDTQYF. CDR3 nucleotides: TGTGCCAGCAGCGTAGGACAGCCCACAGATACGCAGTATTTT.

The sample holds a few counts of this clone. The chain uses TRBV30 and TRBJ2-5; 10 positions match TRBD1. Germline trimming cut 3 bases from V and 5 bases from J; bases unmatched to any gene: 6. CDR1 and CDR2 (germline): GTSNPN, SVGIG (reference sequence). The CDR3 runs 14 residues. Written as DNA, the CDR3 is TGTGCCTGGAGGAAGACAGGGGGCCGGGAGACCCAGTACTTC. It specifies CAWRKTGGRETQYF. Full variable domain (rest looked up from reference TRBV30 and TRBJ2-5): SQTIHQWPATLVQPVGSPLSLECTVEGTSNPNLYWYRQAAGRGLQLLFYSVGIGQISSEVPQNLSASRPQDRQFILSSKKLLLSDSGFYLCAWRKTGGRETQYFGPGTRLLVL.

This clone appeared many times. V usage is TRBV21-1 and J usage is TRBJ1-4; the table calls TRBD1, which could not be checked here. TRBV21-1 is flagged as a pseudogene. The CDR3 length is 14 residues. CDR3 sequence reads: CASSSTRVNEKLFF. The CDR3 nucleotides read TGTGCCAGCAGCTCGACAAGAGTTAATGAAAAACTGTTTTTT.

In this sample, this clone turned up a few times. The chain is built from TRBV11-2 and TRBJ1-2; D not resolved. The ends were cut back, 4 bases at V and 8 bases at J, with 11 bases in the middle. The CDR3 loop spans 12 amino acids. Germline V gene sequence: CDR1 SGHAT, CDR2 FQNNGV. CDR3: CASSSIHTGYTF. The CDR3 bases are TGTGCCAGCAGCTCAATCCACACCGGCTACACCTTC. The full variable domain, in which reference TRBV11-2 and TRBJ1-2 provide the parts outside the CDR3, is EAGVAQSPRYKIIEKRQSVAFWCNPISGHATLYWYQQILGQGPKLLIQFQNNGVVDDSQLPKDRFSAERLKGVDSTLKIQPAKLEDSAVYLCASSSIHTGYTFGSGTRLTVV.

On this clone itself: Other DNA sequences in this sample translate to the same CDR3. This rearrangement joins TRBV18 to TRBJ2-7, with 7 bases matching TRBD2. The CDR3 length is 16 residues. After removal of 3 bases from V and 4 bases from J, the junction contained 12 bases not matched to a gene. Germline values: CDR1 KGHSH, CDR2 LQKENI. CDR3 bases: TGTGCCAGCTCACCTCTCTCGGGAGGATCGGGGTACGAGCAGTACTTC. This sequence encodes CASSPLSGGSGYEQYF.

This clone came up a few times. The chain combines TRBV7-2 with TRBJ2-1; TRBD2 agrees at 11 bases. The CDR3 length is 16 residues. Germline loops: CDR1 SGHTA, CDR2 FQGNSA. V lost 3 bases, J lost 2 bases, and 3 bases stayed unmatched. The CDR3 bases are TGTGCCAGCAGCTTGTCACTAGCGGGAGCCTACAATGAGCAGTTCTTC. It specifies CASSLSLAGAYNEQFF.